This TCR beta chain was retrieved from a study of T cells in localized non-small cell lung cancer. Deletions cut 3 bases from V and 4 bases from J, with 12 bases between. The CDR3 contains 14 residues. Germline CDR1 reads LNHDA; CDR2 reads SQIVND (reference sequence). This clone appeared once. The antigen is unknown. Sequenced by immunoSEQ multiplex PCR; TCRdb stores in-frame clones only, minus some. This table has approximately 800 clones, 30% appearing once. Study-wide points: Uninvolved adjacent lung had more T cell clonality than any other tissue, topping tumor. The study sequenced only one region of the tumor. As a result, intratumor heterogeneity could not be excluded and remains possible. Across samples, adjacent lung featured a median roughly 60 of the top 100 tumor clones. Higher adjacent-lung clonality was associated with shorter survival.

The chain combines TRBV19 with TRBJ1-2; D might be TRBD1 (5 bases). The clonotype was recovered from a male donor aged 60 or over with stage III lung adenocarcinoma. The sequencing here drew on lung tumor tissue, taken before any cancer treatment. This CDR3 is CASSMRGAPYGYTF. The CDR3, as DNA: TGTGCCAGTAGTATGAGGGGCGCGCCCTATGGCTACACCTTC.